These 27 T cell receptor beta chains originate from one sample sequenced in a study of vaccination effects on CD4 cells after COVID-19. The method was immunoSEQ multiplex PCR; TCRdb's version includes in-frame clones alone and lacks a portion of them. The sample consists of 65,000 to 75,000 clones, around 70% of them appearing once. These receptors have no known antigen. Before sequencing took place, the ViraFEST assay used viral peptide pools to expand antigen-specific CD4+ T cells. Following culture for nine to ten days, CD4+ T cells were isolated. Each participant was given two doses of one vaccine (BNT162b2 or mRNA-1273). The sample consisted of CD4+ T cells from PBMCs cultured with HCoV-229E spike peptides, taken after COVID-19 vaccination. The receptor source for this set is a human donor who received a COVID-19 vaccine.

The chain has TRBV19 and TRBJ1-1; 9 bases map to TRBD1. Germline V gene sequence: CDR1 LNHDA, CDR2 SQIVND (reference sequence). J lost 4 bases, V lost 7 bases, and 10 bases had no gene match. The CDR3 extends over 15 amino acids. The CDR3 DNA reads TGTGCCAGTAACCCACAGGGGGCGCGCGGCACTGAAGCTTTCTTT. Its translation: CASNPQGARGTEAFF. Variable domain in full (rest from reference TRBV19 and TRBJ1-1): DGGITQSPKYLFRKEGQNVTLSCEQNLNHDAMYWYRQDPGQGLRLIYYSQIVNDFQKGDIAEGYSVSREKKESFPLTVTSAQKNPTAFYLCASNPQGARGTEAFFGQGTRLTVV.

The chain has TRBV9 and TRBJ2-3, with 15 bases that match TRBD2. Per the germline V gene, CDR1 is SGDLS and CDR2 is YYNGEE. The CDR3 is made up of 17 amino acids. V lost 4 bases, J lost 5 bases, and 8 bases stayed unmatched. The CDR3 nucleotides read TGTGCCAGCAGCCCCGGGACTAGCGGGGGGCCGAGAGATACGCAGTATTTT. Amino acid sequence: CASSPGTSGGPRDTQYF.

J is TRBJ2-1 and V is TRBV5-5, with TRBD2 matching over 16 bases. The CDR3 is 14 residues long. Germline V gene lookup returns CDR1 SGHKS and CDR2 YYEKEE (reference sequence). The ends lost 5 bases at V and 15 bases at J; junction bases unmatched: 8. CDR3 nucleotide sequence: TGTGCCAGCAGTTCCGGGACTAGCGGGGGGGGATGGTTCTTC. Protein product: CASSSGTSGGGWFF.

The chain links TRBV6-6 to TRBJ1-4, with D perhaps TRBD1 (5 bases). Germline lookup yields CDR1 MNHNY and CDR2 SVGAGI (reference sequence). Trimming took 6 bases from V and 8 from J, leaving 13 bases between them. The CDR3 loop spans 13 amino acids. CDR3 sequence reads: CASRPGTAEKLFF. The CDR3 region has the DNA TGTGCCAGCAGACCCGGGACGGCCGAAAAACTGTTTTTT.

The V and J genes are TRBV4-1 and TRBJ2-5; 12 bases are a match to TRBD2. This CDR3 has 16 amino acids. CDR1 and CDR2 (germline): MGHRA, YSYEKL. V was pared by 4 bases and J by 7 bases, with 10 bases of the junction left unmatched. CDR3 DNA sequence: TGCGCCAGCAGCCGGGACCTAGCGGGGGGGGCAATGACCCAGTACTTC. Translating gives CASSRDLAGGAMTQYF.

J is TRBJ2-4 and V is TRBV6-5; D is ambiguous. V lost 6 bases, J lost 1 base, and 13 bases lay in between. CDR1 and CDR2 from the germline V gene are MNHEY and SVGAGI. CDR3 length: 15 amino acids. The CDR3 DNA reads TGTGCCAGCAGACCCGGATCTCGGGCCAAAAACATTCAGTACTTC. Amino acid sequence: CASRPGSRAKNIQYF.

This clone was seen only a few times. This chain connects TRBV6-5 to TRBJ1-2; D is undetermined. CDR1 is MNHEY and CDR2 is SVGAGI in the germline V gene. Trimming took 7 bases from V and 6 from J, leaving 12 bases between them. The length of the CDR3 is 12 residues. CDR3: CASINSVNGYTF. Here the CDR3 DNA reads TGTGCCAGCATAAATTCTGTGAATGGCTACACCTTC.

The chain uses TRBV7-9 and TRBJ2-2, with 13 bases identical to TRBD2. CDR3 length equals 16 residues. Germline V lookup: CDR1 SEHNR, CDR2 FQNEAQ (reference sequence). The J segment lost 4 bases and the V segment lost 3 bases, leaving 2 bases of the junction unmatched. In nucleotides, the CDR3 is TGTGCCAGCAGCTTGTGGACTAGCGGGGGCACCGGGGAGCTGTTTTTT. It encodes CASSLWTSGGTGELFF. The whole variable domain, remainder taken from reference TRBV7-9 and TRBJ2-2, is DTGVSQNPRHKITKRGQNVTFRCDPISEHNRLYWYRQTLGQGPEFLTYFQNEAQLEKSRLLSDRFSAERPKGSFSTLEIQRTEQGDSAMYLCASSLWTSGGTGELFFGEGSRLTVL.

J is TRBJ2-5 and V is TRBV7-8, with D perhaps matching TRBD2 (6 bases). The germline gives CDR1 SGHVS, CDR2 FQNEAQ. The V gene lost 5 bases and the J gene lost 5 bases, with 15 bases spanning the gap. The CDR3 covers 14 residues. The CDR3 nucleotides are TGTGCCAGCAGCAAGACTAGTTTGGTTGAGACCCAGTACTTC. It translates to CASSKTSLVETQYF.

The V and J genes are TRBV7-2 and TRBJ2-6; D might be TRBD1 (6 bases). V was pared by 4 bases and J by 0 bases, with 13 bases between. The CDR3 runs to 17 residues. Germline V lookup: CDR1 SGHTA, CDR2 FQGNSA. The CDR3 DNA is TGTGCCAGCAGCTCGACAGGTACTTCCTCTGGGGCCAACGTCCTGACTTTC. Protein product: CASSSTGTSSGANVLTF.

The CDR3 DNA is TGTGCCAGCAAACACAGGGTATCCTACGAGCAGTACGTC. Translating it yields CASKHRVSYEQYV. The rearrangement links TRBV6-5 to TRBJ2-7; possible D gene TRBD1, 6 bases. Germline CDR1 MNHEY, CDR2 SVGAGI. This CDR3 has 13 amino acids. The V and J ends lost 7 bases and 1 base respectively, with 11 bases between them.

The chain is built from TRBV6-5 and TRBJ2-5; 7 bases agree with TRBD1. V shed 4 bases, J shed 4 bases, and the junction held 9 bases outside the gene matches. Germline CDR1 is MNHEY and CDR2 is SVGAGI. The CDR3 runs to 15 residues. The CDR3 DNA sequence: TGTGCCAGCAGTTCCGCCTTAGGGGGCAGAGAGACCCAGTACTTC. It translates to CASSSALGGRETQYF.

This clone appeared a few times. The genes are TRBV19 and TRBJ1-4; D ambiguous. V was shortened by 6 bases and J by 0 bases, with 14 bases between the two germline ends. Germline-derived CDR1 and CDR2 are LNHDA and SQIVND (reference sequence). The CDR3 runs 16 residues. CDR3 loop: CASRDGDDATNEKLFF. CDR3 in DNA: TGTGCCAGTAGAGATGGGGATGACGCAACTAATGAAAAACTGTTTTTT.

The V and J genes are TRBV20-1 and TRBJ2-3; D call uncertain. Trimming removed 3 bases at V and 2 bases at J, with 15 bases between. CDR3 length: 15 residues. Germline CDR1 and CDR2: DFQATT and SNEGSKA (reference sequence). The CDR3 is CSASRLSADTDTQYF. CDR3 nucleotide sequence: TGCAGTGCTAGTAGGCTCAGTGCGGACACAGATACGCAGTATTTT.

The chain recombines TRBV30 with TRBJ1-4; 7 bases match TRBD1. This CDR3 is 16 amino acids long. Germline CDR1 is GTSNPN and CDR2 is SVGIG (reference sequence). With V trimmed by 3 bases and J by 0 bases, 7 bases remained unmatched. The DNA of the CDR3 is TGTGCCTGGAGCTCCGGGACAGCCGCAACTAATGAAAAACTGTTTTTT. Protein sequence: CAWSSGTAATNEKLFF.

The chain is built from TRBV2 and TRBJ1-2, with TRBD1 matching over 8 bases. Germline lookup yields CDR1 SNHLY and CDR2 FYNNEI. This CDR3 has 14 residues. The V gene end was trimmed by 2 bases and the J gene end by 3 bases; junction bases not matched to a gene: 2. CDR3 DNA sequence: TGTGCCAGCAGTGAACAGGGGGCGGACTATGGCTACACCTTC. This sequence encodes CASSEQGADYGYTF.

The genes are TRBV9 and TRBJ1-2; a weak D match, TRBD1 (5 bases). Trimming pared 0 bases from V and 3 bases from J, leaving 6 bases between. Germline V gives CDR1 SGDLS, CDR2 YYNGEE. This CDR3 has 13 amino acids. CDR3: CASSVAGYYGYTF. The CDR3 nucleotides read TGTGCCAGCAGCGTAGCAGGGTACTATGGCTACACCTTC. The whole variable domain, remainder taken from reference TRBV9 and TRBJ1-2, is DSGVTQTPKHLITATGQRVTLRCSPRSGDLSVYWYQQSLDQGLQFLIQYYNGEERAKGNILERFSAQQFPDLHSELNLSSLELGDSALYFCASSVAGYYGYTFGSGTRLTVV.

The genes are TRBV10-3 and TRBJ1-1, with D unresolved. Trimming shortened V by 0 bases and J by 1 base, and 9 bases separated the two germline ends. CDR3 length: 15 amino acids. Looked up from germline, CDR1 is ENHRY and CDR2 is SYGVKD. The CDR3 coding sequence is TGTGCCATCAGTGAGTCGGAGGCGGGGAACACTGAAGCTTTCTTT. Translated, it gives CAISESEAGNTEAFF.

V gene TRBV7-8 combines with J gene TRBJ1-2; 7 positions match TRBD1. The J segment lost 9 bases and the V segment lost 5 bases, leaving 6 bases of the junction unmatched. Germline V gene sequence: CDR1 SGHVS, CDR2 FQNEAQ. The CDR3 has 12 amino acids. The CDR3 nucleotides are TGTGCCAGCAGCATAGGACAGGCGAGCTACACCTTC. Translating gives CASSIGQASYTF.

V is TRBV7-8 and J is TRBJ1-5; D gene ambiguous. V was pared by 3 bases and J by 1 base, with 7 bases between. The germline V gene encodes CDR1 SGHVS and CDR2 FQNEAQ. This CDR3 has 14 amino acids. CDR3 nucleotide sequence: TGTGCCAGCAGCTTGGTTGACAGCAATCAGCCCCAGCATTTT. It codes for CASSLVDSNQPQHF.

The chain couples TRBV9 to TRBJ1-2, with TRBD1 matching over 9 bases. The V segment lost 4 bases and the J segment 0 bases; nucleotides outside the gene matches: 10. CDR1 is SGDLS, CDR2 YYNGEE, per germline. The CDR3 consists of 17 residues. The CDR3 loop is CASSPSGTGSSNYGYTF. The CDR3 DNA reads as TGTGCCAGCAGCCCATCCGGGACAGGGTCTTCTAACTATGGCTACACCTTC.

The chain is built from TRBV9 and TRBJ2-2, with TRBD1 identical over 10 bases. Per germline, CDR1 SGDLS and CDR2 YYNGEE. CDR3 length: 14 residues. J lost 4 bases, V lost 7 bases, and 4 bases had no gene match. DNA for the CDR3: TGTGCCAGCTCAAGGGACAGGGGCACCGGGGAGCTGTTTTTT. Amino acid sequence: CASSRDRGTGELFF.

The rearrangement joins TRBV30 to TRBJ1-2, with 9 bases lining up with TRBD1. The V and J ends lost 2 bases and 8 bases, in that order; junction bases with no gene match: 6. The CDR3 consists of 13 residues. Germline-derived CDR1 and CDR2 are GTSNPN and SVGIG (reference sequence). The CDR3 sequence: CAWSLQGARGYTF. In nucleotides, the CDR3 is TGTGCCTGGAGTTTACAGGGGGCTCGCGGCTACACCTTC.

The V and J genes are TRBV10-3 and TRBJ2-1; D possibly corresponds to TRBD1 (6 bases). The CDR3 has 15 amino acids. The V and J ends lost 8 bases and 4 bases respectively, with 18 bases between them. Germline CDR1 ENHRY, CDR2 SYGVKD. CDR3 region: CAIGSSGQKYNEQFF. CDR3 nucleotides: TGTGCCATCGGAAGTTCAGGACAGAAGTACAATGAGCAGTTCTTC.

The CDR3 is CASSHPGQTNYGYTF. The CDR3 DNA follows: TGTGCCAGCAGCCACCCGGGACAGACTAACTATGGCTACACCTTC. The rearrangement joins TRBV7-2 to TRBJ1-2, with TRBD1 matching 7 bases. V gave up 5 bases and J gave up 0 bases; unmatched junction bases: 6. This CDR3 is built from 15 residues. CDR1 is SGHTA, CDR2 FQGNSA, per germline.

This chain links TRBV7-8 with TRBJ2-7; 9 bases match TRBD2. The trim removed 8 bases at V and 0 bases at J, leaving 5 bases unmatched. Germline V gene data show CDR1 as SGHVS and CDR2 as FQNEAQ. This CDR3 spans 14 amino acids. The CDR3 DNA follows: TGTGCCAGCTCCCAGCGGGGGGACTCCTACGAGCAGTACGTC. The encoded protein is CASSQRGDSYEQYV.

V gene TRBV5-1 combines with J gene TRBJ2-2; possibly TRBD1 for D (5 bases). V was shortened by 0 bases and J by 2 bases, with 11 bases between the two germline ends. Germline V gene sequence: CDR1 SGHRS, CDR2 YFSETQ. The length of the CDR3 is 16 residues. CDR3 amino acids: CASSLVGRANTGELFF. CDR3 DNA sequence: TGCGCCAGCAGCTTGGTGGGCAGGGCCAACACCGGGGAGCTGTTTTTT.